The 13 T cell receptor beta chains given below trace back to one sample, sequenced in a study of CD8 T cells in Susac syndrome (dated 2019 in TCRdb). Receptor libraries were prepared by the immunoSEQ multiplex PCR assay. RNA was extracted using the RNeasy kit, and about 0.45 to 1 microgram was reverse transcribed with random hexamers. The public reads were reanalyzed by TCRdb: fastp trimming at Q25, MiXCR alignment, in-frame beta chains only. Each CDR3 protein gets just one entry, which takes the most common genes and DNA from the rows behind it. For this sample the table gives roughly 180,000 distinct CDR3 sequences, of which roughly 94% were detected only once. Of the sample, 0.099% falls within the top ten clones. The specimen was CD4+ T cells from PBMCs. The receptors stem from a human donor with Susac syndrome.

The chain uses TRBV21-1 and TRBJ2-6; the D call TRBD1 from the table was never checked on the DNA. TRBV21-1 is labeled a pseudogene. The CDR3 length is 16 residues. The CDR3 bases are TGTGCCAGCAGCCCCCCGGGTAGCGCTGGGGCCAACGTCCTGACTTTC. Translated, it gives CASSPPGSAGANVLTF.

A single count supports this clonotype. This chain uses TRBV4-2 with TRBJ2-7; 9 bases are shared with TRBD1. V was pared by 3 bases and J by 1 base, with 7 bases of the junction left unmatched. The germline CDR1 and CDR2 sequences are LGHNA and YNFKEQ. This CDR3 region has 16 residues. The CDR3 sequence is CASSQKTGGVSYEQYF. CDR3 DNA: TGTGCCAGCAGCCAGAAGACAGGGGGAGTATCCTACGAGCAGTACTTC.

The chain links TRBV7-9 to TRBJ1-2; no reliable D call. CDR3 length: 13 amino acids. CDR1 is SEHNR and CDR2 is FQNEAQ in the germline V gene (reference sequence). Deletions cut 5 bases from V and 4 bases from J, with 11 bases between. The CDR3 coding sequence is TGTGCCAGCAGCCTGATTGAGTTCTATGGCTACACCTTC. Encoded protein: CASSLIEFYGYTF.

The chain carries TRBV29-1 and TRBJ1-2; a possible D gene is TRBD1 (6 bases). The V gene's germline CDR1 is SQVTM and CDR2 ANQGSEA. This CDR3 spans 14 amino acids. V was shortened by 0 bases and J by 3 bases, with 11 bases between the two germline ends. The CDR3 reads CSVEDRGGDYGYTF. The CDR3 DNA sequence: TGCAGCGTTGAAGATCGGGGGGGCGACTATGGCTACACCTTC.

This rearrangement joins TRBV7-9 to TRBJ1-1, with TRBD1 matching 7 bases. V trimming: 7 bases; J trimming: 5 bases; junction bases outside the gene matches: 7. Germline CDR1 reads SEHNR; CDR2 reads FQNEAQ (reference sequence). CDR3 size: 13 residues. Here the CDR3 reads CASTNSGQTEAFF. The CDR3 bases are TGTGCCAGCACCAATTCGGGACAGACTGAAGCTTTCTTT.

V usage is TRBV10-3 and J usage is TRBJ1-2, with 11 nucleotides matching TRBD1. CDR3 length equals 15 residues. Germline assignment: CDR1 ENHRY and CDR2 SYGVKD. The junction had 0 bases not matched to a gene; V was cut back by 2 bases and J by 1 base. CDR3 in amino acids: CAISEGTGGNYGYTF. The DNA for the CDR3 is TGTGCCATCAGTGAGGGGACAGGGGGTAACTATGGCTACACCTTC.

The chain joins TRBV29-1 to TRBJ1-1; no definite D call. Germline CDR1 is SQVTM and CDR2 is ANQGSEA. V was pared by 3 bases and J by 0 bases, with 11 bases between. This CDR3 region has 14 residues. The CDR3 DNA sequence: TGCAGCGTTGACCCAGGACGGATGAACACTGAAGCTTTCTTT. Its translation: CSVDPGRMNTEAFF.

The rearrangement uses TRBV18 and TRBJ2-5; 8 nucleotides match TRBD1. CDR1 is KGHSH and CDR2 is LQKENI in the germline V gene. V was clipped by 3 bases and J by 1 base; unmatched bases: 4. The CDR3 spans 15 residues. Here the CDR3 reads CASSPSGQAQETQYF. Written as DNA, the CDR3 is TGTGCCAGCTCACCTTCGGGACAGGCCCAAGAGACCCAGTACTTC.

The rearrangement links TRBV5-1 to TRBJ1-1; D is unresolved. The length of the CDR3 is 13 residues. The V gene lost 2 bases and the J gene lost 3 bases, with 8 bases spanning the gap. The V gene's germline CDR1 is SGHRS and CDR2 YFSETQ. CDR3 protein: CASSFTVDTEAFF. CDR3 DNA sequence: TGCGCCAGCAGCTTTACAGTGGACACTGAAGCTTTCTTT.

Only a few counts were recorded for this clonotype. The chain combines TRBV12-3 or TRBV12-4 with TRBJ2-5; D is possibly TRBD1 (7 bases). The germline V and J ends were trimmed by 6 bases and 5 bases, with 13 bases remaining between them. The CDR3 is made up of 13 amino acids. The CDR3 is CASSPGGLETQYF. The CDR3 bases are TGTGCCAGCAGCCCAGGGGGACTGGAGACCCAGTACTTC.

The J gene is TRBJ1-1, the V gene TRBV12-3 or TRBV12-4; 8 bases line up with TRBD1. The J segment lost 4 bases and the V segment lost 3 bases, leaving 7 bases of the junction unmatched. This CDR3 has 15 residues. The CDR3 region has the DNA TGTGCCAGCAGTTTGGCCAGGGGGCGAGGCACTGAAGCTTTCTTT. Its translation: CASSLARGRGTEAFF.

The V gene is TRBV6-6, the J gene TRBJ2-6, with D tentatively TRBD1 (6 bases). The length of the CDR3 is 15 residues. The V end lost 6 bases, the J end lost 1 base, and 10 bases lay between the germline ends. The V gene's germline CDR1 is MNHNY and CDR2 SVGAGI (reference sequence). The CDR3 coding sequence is TGTGCCAGCAGCAACACAGGGTCTGGGGCCAACGTCCTGACTTTC. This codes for CASSNTGSGANVLTF.

The CDR3 DNA follows: TGTGCCAGCAGTTGGGGTACGGGACAGTCGAATTCACCCCTCCACTTT. Translated: CASSWGTGQSNSPLHF. The chain combines TRBV12-3 or TRBV12-4 with TRBJ1-6; the match to TRBD1 covers 7 bases. J gave up 7 bases and V 4 bases, and 10 bases lay outside the gene matches. The CDR3 totals 16 residues.